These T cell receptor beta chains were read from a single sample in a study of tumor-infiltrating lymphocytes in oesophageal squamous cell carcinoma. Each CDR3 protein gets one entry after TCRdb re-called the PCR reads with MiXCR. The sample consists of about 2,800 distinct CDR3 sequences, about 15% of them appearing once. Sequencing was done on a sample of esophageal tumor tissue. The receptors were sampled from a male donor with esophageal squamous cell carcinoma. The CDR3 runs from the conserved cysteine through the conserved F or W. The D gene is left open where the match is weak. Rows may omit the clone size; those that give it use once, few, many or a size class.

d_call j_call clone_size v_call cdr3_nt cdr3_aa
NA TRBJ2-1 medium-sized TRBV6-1 TGTGCCAGCCGATATGAGAATGAGCAGTTCTTC CASRYENEQFF
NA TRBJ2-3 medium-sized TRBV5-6 TGTGCCAGCAGCTTGAAACTCTCGTCCTTTAGCACAGATACGCAGTATTTT CASSLKLSSFSTDTQYF
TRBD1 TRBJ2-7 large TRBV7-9 TGTGCCAGCAGGAGACAGGGGGGCTACGAGCAGTACTTC CASRRQGGYEQYF
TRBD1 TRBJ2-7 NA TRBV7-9 TGTGCCAGCAGCCCGTGGACAGGGGGGTCCTGCTACGAGCAGTACTTC CASSPWTGGSCYEQYF
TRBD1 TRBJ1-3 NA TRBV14 TGTGCCAGCAGCTTTAAGGGGGCAGGAAACACCATATATTTT CASSFKGAGNTIYF
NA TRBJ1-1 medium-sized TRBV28 TGTGCCAGCAGTTACCCCGGGGCAGCGCTGAACACTGAAGCTTTCTTT CASSYPGAALNTEAFF
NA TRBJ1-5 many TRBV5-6 TGTGCCAGCACCGAGGACCAGCCCCAGCATTTT CASTEDQPQHF
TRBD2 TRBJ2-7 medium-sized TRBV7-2 TGTGCCAGCAGCTTAGTAGGGACTATTGGGCAGTACTTC CASSLVGTIGQYF
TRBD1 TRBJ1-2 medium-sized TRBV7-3 TGTGCCAGCAGCTTAAGTCGGGACAGGGGCTATGGCTACACCTTC CASSLSRDRGYGYTF
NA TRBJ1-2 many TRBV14 TGTGCCAGCAGCCAAGCCTCAGGGAACTACTATGGCTACACCTTC CASSQASGNYYGYTF
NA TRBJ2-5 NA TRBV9 TGTGCCAGCAGCGTACAGGCAACGGAGACCCAGTACTTC CASSVQATETQYF
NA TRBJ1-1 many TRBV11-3 TGTGCCAGCAGCTTAAAAAGGCAGCTGAACACTGAAGCTTTCTTT CASSLKRQLNTEAFF
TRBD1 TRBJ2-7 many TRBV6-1 TGTGCCAGCAGTCAGACAGGGTCCTACGAGCAGTACTTC CASSQTGSYEQYF
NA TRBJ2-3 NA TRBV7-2 TGTGCCAGCAGGTTAATGGTGGGGGCCACAGATACGGAGTATTTT CASRLMVGATDTEYF
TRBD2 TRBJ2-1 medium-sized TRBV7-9 TGTGCCAGCAGCTTAGCGGTACTAGCGAGACTCTACAATGAGCAGTTCTTC CASSLAVLARLYNEQFF
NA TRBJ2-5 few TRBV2 TGTGCCAGCAGCGGGATGGCGGGGAACCAAGAGACCCAGTACTTC CASSGMAGNQETQYF
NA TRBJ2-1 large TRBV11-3 TGTGCCAGCAGCTTAGCGGGGGTGGATGAGCAGTTCTTC CASSLAGVDEQFF
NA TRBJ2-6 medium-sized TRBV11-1 TGTGCCAGCAGCACAGGTGGGGCTGGGGCCAACGTCCTGACTTTC CASSTGGAGANVLTF
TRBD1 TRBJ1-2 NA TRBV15 TGTGCCACCAGCAGGGGGACAGGGGGTATCTATGGCTACACCTTC CATSRGTGGIYGYTF
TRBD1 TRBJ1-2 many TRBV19 TGTGCCAGTAGTATAGAGAGGGGGCGGAATGGCTACACCTTC CASSIERGRNGYTF
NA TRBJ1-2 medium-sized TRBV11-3 TGTGCCAGCAGCCTCTCCCATCGGAATGGCTACACCTTC CASSLSHRNGYTF
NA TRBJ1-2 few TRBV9 TGTGCCAGCAGCCCCTGGCAGGGACGTGGCTACACCTTC CASSPWQGRGYTF
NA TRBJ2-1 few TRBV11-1 TGTGCCAGCAGCTCCTTAACGGGGCTCTCCTACGAGCAGTTCTTC CASSSLTGLSYEQFF
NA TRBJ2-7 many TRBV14 TGTGCCAGCAGCCAAGATATGGCGGGCAGCTCCTACGAGCAGTACTTC CASSQDMAGSSYEQYF
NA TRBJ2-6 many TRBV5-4 TGTGCCAGCAGCTGGGCCGGTAACTCTGGGGCCAACGTCCTGACTTTC CASSWAGNSGANVLTF
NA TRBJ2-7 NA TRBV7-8 TGTGCCAGCAGCCTTGACCTCGGAGATACGCAGTACTTC CASSLDLGDTQYF
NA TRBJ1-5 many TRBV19 TGTGCCAGTAGGTTTGGCAATCAGCCCCAGCATTTT CASRFGNQPQHF
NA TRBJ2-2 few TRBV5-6 TGTGCCGGACCCACAGATAACACCGGGGAGCTGTTTTTT CAGPTDNTGELFF
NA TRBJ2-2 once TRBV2 TGTGCCAGCAAAGGGCAGGGCACCGGGGAGCTGTTTTTT CASKGQGTGELFF
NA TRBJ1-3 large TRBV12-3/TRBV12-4 TGTGCCAGCAGTTATCCCGGGGGGCTGGCAGGAAACACCATATATTTT CASSYPGGLAGNTIYF
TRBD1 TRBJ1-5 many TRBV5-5 TGTGCCAGCAGCCCTCGTCCGGGACAGGGGGCCCCTCAGCCCCAGCATTTT CASSPRPGQGAPQPQHF
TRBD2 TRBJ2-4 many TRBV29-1 TGCAGCGTTGGGGGGGGGGACGGAAACATTCAGTACTTC CSVGGGDGNIQYF
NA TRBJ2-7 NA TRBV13 TGTGCCAGCAGCGGAGGTAGCTACGAGCAGTACTTC CASSGGSYEQYF
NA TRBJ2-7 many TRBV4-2 TGTGCCAGCAGCCAAGTTACAGGTGCTACCTACGAGCAGTACTTC CASSQVTGATYEQYF
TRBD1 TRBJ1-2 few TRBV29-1 TGCAGCGTTGGGGACAGGACATCTAACTATGGCTACACCTTC CSVGDRTSNYGYTF
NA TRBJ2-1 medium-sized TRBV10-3 TGTGCCATCAGCTCGGGGGGCCCGAATGAGCAGTTCTTC CAISSGGPNEQFF
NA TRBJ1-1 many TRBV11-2 TGTGCCAGCAGCTTAGCCACATGGACTGAAGCTTTCTTT CASSLATWTEAFF
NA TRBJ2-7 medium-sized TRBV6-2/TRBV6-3 TGTGCCAGCAGTTACTCGAGAATTAACTACGAGCAGTACTTC CASSYSRINYEQYF
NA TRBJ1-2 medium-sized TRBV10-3 TGTGCCATCAGTGAGACGGCTTTTGGAGTCTATGGCTACACCTTC CAISETAFGVYGYTF
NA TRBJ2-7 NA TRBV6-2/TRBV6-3 TGTGCCAGCAGTTACTCAAAAACCGACAGATTCGGAATCTACGAGCAGTACTTC CASSYSKTDRFGIYEQYF
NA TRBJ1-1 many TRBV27 TGTGCCAGCAGGGGGGGGGTGAACACTGAAGCTTTCTTT CASRGGVNTEAFF
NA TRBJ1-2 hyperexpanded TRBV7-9 TGTGCCAGCAGCTACACGAAGGAGTCAAGAGGCTACACCTTC CASSYTKESRGYTF
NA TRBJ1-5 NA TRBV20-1 TGCAGTGCCCGACGGTCCGCCCCGAATCAGCCCCAGCATTTT CSARRSAPNQPQHF
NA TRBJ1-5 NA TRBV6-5 TGTGCCAGCAGTTCCGCAGGTACTCAGCAAAGCCCCCAGCATTTT CASSSAGTQQSPQHF
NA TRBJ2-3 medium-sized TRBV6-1 TGTGCCAGCAGGCCAGGACTTAGCACAGATACGCAGTATTTT CASRPGLSTDTQYF
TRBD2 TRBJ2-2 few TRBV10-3 TGTGCCATCACCACGACTGAGCGGGGGGCACTTCCCACCGGGGAGCTGTTTTTT CAITTTERGALPTGELFF
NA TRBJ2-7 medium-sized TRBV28 TGTGCCAGCAGGCCACCAGGGCGAGGGTCCAATTCACCCCTCCACTTC CASRPPGRGSNSPLHF
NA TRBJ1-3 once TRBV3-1 TGTGCCAGCAGCCTCAAGTGGGCCGGAAACACCATATATTTT CASSLKWAGNTIYF